The text below deals with one TCR beta chain. The CDR3 has 18 amino acids. Germline V gene sequence: CDR1 LNHNV, CDR2 YYDKDF (reference sequence). The data were taken from a study of monozygotic twins with inflammatory bowel disease. TCRdb re-called the 5' RACE reads and shows each CDR3 protein once, DNA omitted. Its table lists approximately 400,000 distinct CDR3 sequences. This receptor was identified in a human donor with ulcerative colitis or Crohn's disease, or a healthy co-twin of an affected twin (not recorded which). The sample comprised blood. The chain couples TRBV15 to TRBJ2-3; TCRdb picks TRBD2, but there is no DNA to check that call. CDR3 sequence: CATSKGLWTSGSTDTQYF.